This T cell receptor (beta chain) was sequenced in a study of blood T cell repertoires in COVID-19. Using immunoSEQ multiplex PCR, the repertoire was profiled, and TCRdb retains in-frame clones only, with some absent. Among approximately 230,000 clones listed, about 86% were seen once. This TCR was sampled from an elderly man with acute or convalescent COVID-19. The sequenced material came from peripheral blood.

The CDR3 DNA reads TGTGCCAGCAGCCGAGGTCCATACACAGGGGTCTACGAGCAGTACTTC. Translated, it gives CASSRGPYTGVYEQYF. The V and J genes are TRBV14 and TRBJ2-7; 7 bases agree with TRBD1. The CDR3 contains 16 residues. CDR1 is SGHDN and CDR2 is FVKESK in the germline V gene. The V and J ends lost 4 bases and 3 bases, in that order; junction bases with no gene match: 12. The whole variable domain, filled in from reference TRBV14 and TRBJ2-7, reads EAGVTQFPSHSVIEKGQTVTLRCDPISGHDNLYWYRRVMGKEIKFLLHFVKESKQDESGMPNNRFLAERTGGTYSTLKVQPAELEDSGVYFCASSRGPYTGVYEQYFGPGTRLTVT.